This entry concerns a single TCR beta chain. These data originate in a study of blood T cell repertoires in COVID-19. The overall study: From the United States, Italy and Spain came samples of acute and convalescent COVID-19.

The V and J ends lost 0 bases and 7 bases respectively, with 15 bases between them. Germline loops: CDR1 MNHEY, CDR2 SVGEGT. This CDR3 is built from 15 residues. Data came from immunoSEQ multiplex PCR; TCRdb stores just in-frame clones and leaves some out. The sample consists of approximately 250,000 clones, approximately 85% of them appearing once. Input material: peripheral blood. The TCR comes from a man aged 45-65 years with COVID-19, enrolled during active disease. This chain uses TRBV6-2 or TRBV6-3 with TRBJ1-1; D remains unclear. The DNA of the CDR3 is TGTGCCAGCAGTTACTCTGTCCCCAGAGGGTTTGAAGCTTTCTTT. It specifies CASSYSVPRGFEAFF.